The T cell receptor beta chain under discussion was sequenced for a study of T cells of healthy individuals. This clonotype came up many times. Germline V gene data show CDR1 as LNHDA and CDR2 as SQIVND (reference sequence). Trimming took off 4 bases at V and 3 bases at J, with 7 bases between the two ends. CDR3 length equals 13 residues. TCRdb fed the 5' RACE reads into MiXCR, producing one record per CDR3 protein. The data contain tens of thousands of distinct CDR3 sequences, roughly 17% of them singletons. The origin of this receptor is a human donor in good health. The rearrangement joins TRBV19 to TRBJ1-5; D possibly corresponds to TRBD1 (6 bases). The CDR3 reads CASSRDTNQPQHF. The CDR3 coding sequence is TGTGCCAGTAGTAGGGACACCAATCAGCCCCAGCATTTT.